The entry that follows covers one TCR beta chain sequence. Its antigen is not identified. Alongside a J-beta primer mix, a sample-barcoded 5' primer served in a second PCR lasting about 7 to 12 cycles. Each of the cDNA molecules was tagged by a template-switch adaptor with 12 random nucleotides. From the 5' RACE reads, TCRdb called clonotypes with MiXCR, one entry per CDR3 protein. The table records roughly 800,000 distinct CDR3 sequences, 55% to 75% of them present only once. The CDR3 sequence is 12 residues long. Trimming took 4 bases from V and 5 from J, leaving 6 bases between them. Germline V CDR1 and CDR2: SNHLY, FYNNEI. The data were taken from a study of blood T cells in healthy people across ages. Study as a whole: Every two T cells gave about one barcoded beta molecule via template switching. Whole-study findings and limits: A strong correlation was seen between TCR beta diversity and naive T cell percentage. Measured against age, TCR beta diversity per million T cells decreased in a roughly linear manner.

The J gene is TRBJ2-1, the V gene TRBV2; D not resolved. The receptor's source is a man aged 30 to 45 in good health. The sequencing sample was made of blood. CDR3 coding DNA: TGTGCCAGCAGTGGAGGAGACAATGAGCAGTTCTTC. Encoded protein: CASSGGDNEQFF.